These 23 T cell receptor beta chains originate from one sample sequenced in a study of response to subunit inactivated influenza vaccine. TCRdb passed the RT-PCR reads through MiXCR, listing each CDR3 protein once. The sample has about 300,000 distinct CDR3 sequences, 21% seen once. Sequencing used PBMCs from blood, obtained around 22 months after vaccination. The receptors were sampled from a man aged 50-75 years who received an inactivated influenza vaccine.

This rearrangement joins TRBV18 to TRBJ2-5, with TRBD2 as a possible D gene (5 bases). CDR3 length: 15 amino acids. The ends were cut back, 3 bases at V and 5 bases at J, with 16 bases in the middle. Germline-derived CDR1 and CDR2 are KGHSH and LQKENI. In DNA, the CDR3 is TGTGCCAGCTCACCTTCTTCAACTAGTCGGGAGACCCAGTACTTC. Amino acid sequence: CASSPSSTSRETQYF.

This clonotype was detected only a few times. The J gene is TRBJ2-7, the V gene TRBV10-3, with D maybe TRBD2 (6 bases). CDR1 and CDR2 from the germline V gene are ENHRY and SYGVKD. This CDR3 spans 13 amino acids. The V end was cut by 5 bases, the J end by 4 bases, with 12 bases between. The CDR3 DNA reads as TGTGCCATCAGTACGGGACTCCCTTACGAGCAGTACTTC. It codes for CAISTGLPYEQYF.

This clonotype was counted at least ten times. The chain recombines TRBV28 with TRBJ2-7, with TRBD2 identical over 12 bases. With V trimmed by 5 bases and J by 0 bases, 11 bases remained unmatched. The CDR3 sequence is 18 residues long. Germline assignment: CDR1 MDHEN and CDR2 SYDVKM. The CDR3 DNA reads TGTGCCAGCAGTCGAACTAGCGGGAGGCTTGCAAGCTCCTACGAGCAGTACTTC. The encoded protein is CASSRTSGRLASSYEQYF. Full variable domain (outside the CDR3, taken from reference TRBV28 and TRBJ2-7): DVKVTQSSRYLVKRTGEKVFLECVQDMDHENMFWYRQDPGLGLRLIYFSYDVKMKEKGDIPEGYSVSREKKERFSLILESASTNQTSMYLCASSRTSGRLASSYEQYFGPGTRLTVT.

The sample holds a few counts of this clonotype. This chain joins TRBV9 and TRBJ2-7; the D call may be TRBD1 or TRBD2 (5 bases each). Germline V CDR1 and CDR2: SGDLS, YYNGEE. V lost 5 bases, J lost 1 base, and 19 bases lay in between. The CDR3 contains 16 residues. As DNA, the CDR3 is TGTGCCAGCAGTCCTCGTTGGGGGAGAGGGTCCTACGAGCAGTACTTC. Its protein product is CASSPRWGRGSYEQYF.

This clonotype was seen more than once but under ten times. The chain links TRBV7-3 to TRBJ2-1; TRBD2 is a possible D gene (6 bases). Germline assignment: CDR1 SGHTA and CDR2 FQGTGA. Trimming removed 0 bases from V and 8 bases from J, with 8 bases in between. This CDR3 is 13 amino acids long. In nucleotides, the CDR3 is TGTGCCAGCAGCTTAACCCAGCGGGATGAGCAGTTCTTC. It is translated as CASSLTQRDEQFF.

A few counts support this clonotype. The V and J genes are TRBV20-1 and TRBJ1-5; D gene ambiguous. The germline gives CDR1 DFQATT, CDR2 SNEGSKA (reference sequence). The CDR3 loop spans 12 amino acids. The V end lost 5 bases, the J end lost 6 bases, and 11 bases lay between the germline ends. CDR3 residues: CSAGKPAQPQHF. The CDR3 DNA follows: TGCAGTGCTGGTAAACCTGCTCAGCCCCAGCATTTT.

The J gene is TRBJ2-7, the V gene TRBV5-1, with unresolved D. From germline, CDR1 is SGHRS and CDR2 YFSETQ. The CDR3 consists of 15 residues. Trimming took off 3 bases at V and 4 bases at J, with 17 bases between the two ends. CDR3 coding DNA: TGCGCCAGCAGCTCGGACCCCATTACCCTATACGAGCAGTACTTC. Encoded protein: CASSSDPITLYEQYF.

This clonotype has just a few counts. This rearrangement joins TRBV12-3 or TRBV12-4 to TRBJ2-1; D may be TRBD2 (6 bases). The CDR3 sequence is 16 residues long. Deletions cut 5 bases from V and 0 bases from J, with 14 bases between. CDR3 protein: CASSLPGLSSYNEQFF. CDR3 in DNA: TGTGCCAGCAGTCTCCCGGGACTGAGCTCCTACAATGAGCAGTTCTTC.

In this sample, this clonotype turned up a few times. The V and J genes are TRBV7-2 and TRBJ2-2; 9 nucleotides align to TRBD2. With V trimmed by 6 bases and J by 2 bases, 4 bases remained unmatched. The CDR3 totals 15 residues. Germline V lookup: CDR1 SGHTA, CDR2 FQGNSA. The CDR3 spells CASRPSGINTGELFF. The CDR3 nucleotides are TGTGCCAGCAGACCTAGCGGGATTAACACCGGGGAGCTGTTTTTT.

In its sample, this clonotype was seen a few times. The chain joins TRBV30 to TRBJ1-3, with 11 bases that match TRBD1. The CDR3 has 18 amino acids. J lost 7 bases, V lost 0 bases, and 14 bases had no gene match. The germline V gene encodes CDR1 GTSNPN and CDR2 SVGIG (reference sequence). Written as DNA, the CDR3 is TGTGCCTGGAGTGTAGTGGGGACAGGGGGTACCTGGTTCAACACCATATATTTT. Protein product: CAWSVVGTGGTWFNTIYF.

The V call is TRBV3-1, the J call TRBJ2-5; 11 nucleotides align to TRBD2. CDR3 length: 15 amino acids. Trimming took 5 bases from V and 4 from J; bases not matched to a gene: 6. Germline CDR1 is LGHDT and CDR2 is YNNKEL (reference sequence). Written as DNA, the CDR3 is TGTGCCAGCAGCTCGACTAGCGGGAATCGAGAGACCCAGTACTTC. Amino acid sequence: CASSSTSGNRETQYF.

This clonotype was observed at least ten times. V gene TRBV20-1 combines with J gene TRBJ1-1; weak D call: TRBD1 (5 bases). The germline gives CDR1 DFQATT, CDR2 SNEGSKA (reference sequence). The CDR3 runs to 14 residues. The V and J ends lost 5 bases and 5 bases respectively, with 18 bases between them. The CDR3 reads CSACSRACDTEAFF. The CDR3, as DNA: TGCAGTGCTTGTTCCAGGGCATGCGATACTGAAGCTTTCTTT.

The V and J genes are TRBV7-2 and TRBJ1-1, with 10 bases fitting TRBD1. V lost 6 bases to trimming and J lost 4 bases; unmatched junction nucleotides: 5. The CDR3 covers 14 residues. Per the germline V gene, CDR1 is SGHTA and CDR2 is FQGNSA. CDR3 DNA sequence: TGTGCCAGCAGTTCGGACAGGGGGGTCACTGAAGCTTTCTTT. Its protein product is CASSSDRGVTEAFF.

This clonotype was found a few times. V and J are TRBV2 and TRBJ2-5, with 7 bases matching TRBD1. In germline, CDR1 is SNHLY, CDR2 FYNNEI. V dropped 2 bases and J dropped 8; count of bases not matched to a gene: 11. The CDR3 has 15 amino acids. The CDR3 here is CASSEIGQVKNTQYF. The CDR3 DNA sequence: TGTGCCAGCAGTGAAATTGGACAGGTCAAGAATACCCAGTACTTC.

This clonotype showed up just a few times. The chain couples TRBV7-3 to TRBJ1-1; unclear D gene. Trimming took off 1 base at V and 6 bases at J, with 12 bases between the two ends. Germline loops: CDR1 SGHTA, CDR2 FQGTGA. This CDR3 comprises 14 residues. CDR3 residues: CASSLSGMSAEAFF. As DNA, the CDR3 is TGTGCCAGCAGCTTAAGCGGGATGAGCGCTGAAGCTTTCTTT.

This clonotype turned up a few times. The rearrangement joins TRBV4-1 to TRBJ1-2; maybe TRBD1 (6 bases). This CDR3 is 14 amino acids long. CDR1 is MGHRA and CDR2 is YSYEKL in the germline V gene. V dropped 1 base and J dropped 7 bases, with 13 bases sitting between them. The CDR3 reads CASSQVWGRGGYTF. CDR3 in DNA: TGCGCCAGCAGCCAAGTTTGGGGGCGCGGTGGCTACACCTTC.

In this sample, this clonotype turned up a few times. The genes are TRBV6-1 and TRBJ1-2, with D perhaps TRBD1 (6 bases). The CDR3 runs 15 residues. V was shortened by 6 bases and J by 8 bases, with 22 bases between the two germline ends. The germline V gene encodes CDR1 MNHNS and CDR2 SASEGT. In DNA form, the CDR3 reads TGTGCCAGCAGCCCGACCGGACAGTTAGTCGGAGGCTACACCTTC. It yields the protein CASSPTGQLVGGYTF.

The chain joins TRBV29-1 to TRBJ1-1, with 7 bases that match TRBD1. The CDR3 is made up of 15 amino acids. The junction had 12 bases not matched to a gene; V was cut back by 4 bases and J by 4 bases. Germline CDR1 and CDR2: SQVTM and ANQGSEA. The CDR3 coding sequence is TGCAGCGTTGTCCCTATACAGGGGCTTAGCACTGAAGCTTTCTTT. Its translation: CSVVPIQGLSTEAFF.

This clonotype was recorded a few times. The V call is TRBV20-1, the J call TRBJ2-1; 8 bases align to TRBD2. The CDR3 is 15 amino acids. V dropped 1 base and J dropped 2; count of bases not matched to a gene: 4. CDR1 is DFQATT and CDR2 is SNEGSKA in the germline V gene (reference sequence). CDR3 DNA sequence: TGCAGTGCTAGAGCCAATAGCGGGGCCTACAATGAGCAGTTCTTC. Translated: CSARANSGAYNEQFF.

This clonotype was picked up many times. The rearrangement joins TRBV4-2 to TRBJ1-4; D may be TRBD1 (5 bases). V lost 0 bases and J 4 bases, leaving 12 bases between the germline ends. In germline, CDR1 is LGHNA, CDR2 YNFKEQ. There are 16 residues in the CDR3. Here the CDR3 reads CASSQDLGTLNEKLFF. In DNA form, the CDR3 reads TGTGCCAGCAGCCAAGATCTTGGGACCCTTAATGAAAAACTGTTTTTT.

This clonotype turned up a few times. The J gene is TRBJ2-2, the V gene TRBV28, with D maybe TRBD1 (5 bases). The CDR3 extends over 16 amino acids. Trimming left V 5 bases short and J 0 bases short, with 13 bases between. CDR1 MDHEN and CDR2 SYDVKM come from the germline V gene. This CDR3 reads CASSPWWGANTGELFF. CDR3 DNA sequence: TGTGCCAGCAGTCCGTGGTGGGGCGCGAACACCGGGGAGCTGTTTTTT.

At least ten counts were recorded for this clonotype. The chain has TRBV4-3 and TRBJ1-5; TRBD1 is a possible D gene (5 bases). Trimming left V 0 bases short and J 9 bases short, with 24 bases between. This CDR3 comprises 18 residues. Germline CDR1 LGHNA, CDR2 YSLEER. The CDR3 bases are TGCGCCAGCAGCCAAGATTCTGATTATCGACTAGGGACCCGGCCCCAGCATTTT. This translates into CASSQDSDYRLGTRPQHF.

The chain couples TRBV20-1 to TRBJ1-6; 8 positions match TRBD1. The germline V gene encodes CDR1 DFQATT and CDR2 SNEGSKA (reference sequence). This CDR3 has 14 residues. V gave up 3 bases and J gave up 10 bases; unmatched junction bases: 8. Here the CDR3 DNA reads TGCAGTGCTAGCCTTGCAGGGGGCAACTCACCCCTCCACTTT. Amino acids: CSASLAGGNSPLHF.